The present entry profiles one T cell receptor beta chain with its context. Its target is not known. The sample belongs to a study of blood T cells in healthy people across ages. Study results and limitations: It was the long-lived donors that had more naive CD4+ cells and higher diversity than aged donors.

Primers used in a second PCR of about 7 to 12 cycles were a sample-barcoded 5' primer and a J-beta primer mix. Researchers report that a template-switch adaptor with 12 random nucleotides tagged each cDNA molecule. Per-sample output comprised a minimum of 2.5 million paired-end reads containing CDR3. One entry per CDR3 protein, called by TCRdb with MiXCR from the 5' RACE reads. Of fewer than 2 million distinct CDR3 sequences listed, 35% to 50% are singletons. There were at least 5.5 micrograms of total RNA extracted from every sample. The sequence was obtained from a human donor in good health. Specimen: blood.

The CDR3 is CASSYSWEGLNTEAFF. CDR3 sequence (DNA): TGTGCCAGCAGTTACTCGTGGGAAGGGTTGAACACTGAAGCTTTCTTT. This chain connects TRBV6-5 to TRBJ1-1; D gene uncertain. V was clipped by 0 bases and J by 0 bases, with 11 bases between them. This CDR3 has 16 residues. CDR1 is MNHEY, CDR2 SVGAGI, per germline.